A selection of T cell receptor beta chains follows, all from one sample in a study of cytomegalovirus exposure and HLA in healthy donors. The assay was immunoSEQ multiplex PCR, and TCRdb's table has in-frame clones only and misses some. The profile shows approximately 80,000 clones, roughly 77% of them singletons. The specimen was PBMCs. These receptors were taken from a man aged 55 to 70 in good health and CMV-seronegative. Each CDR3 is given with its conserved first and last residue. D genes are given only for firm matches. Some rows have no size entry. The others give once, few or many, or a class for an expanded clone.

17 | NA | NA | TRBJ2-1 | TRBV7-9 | TGTTCCAGCAGCATTTCGGGGGGCCCGATATTATACAATGAGCAGTTCTTC | CSSSISGGPILYNEQFF
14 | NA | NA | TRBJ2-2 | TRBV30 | TGTGCTTCCCAGGGCCCCGCTAACACCGGGGAGCTGTTTTTT | CASQGPANTGELFF
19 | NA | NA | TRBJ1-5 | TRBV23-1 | TGCGCCAGCAGTCAATCGGGGGGGGCCCGACCGTCAAACAATCAGCCCCAGCATTTT | CASSQSGGARPSNNQPQHF
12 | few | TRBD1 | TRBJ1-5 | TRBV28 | TGTGCCAGCAGCTCAGGGGGCCAGCCCCAGCATTTT | CASSSGGQPQHF
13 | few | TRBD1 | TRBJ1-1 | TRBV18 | TGTGCCAGCTCACCCGGACAGGGGGCTAGGGCTTTCTTT | CASSPGQGARAFF
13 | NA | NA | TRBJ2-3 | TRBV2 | TGTGCCAGCAGTGTACGCGGGGAGGATACGCAGTATTTT | CASSVRGEDTQYF
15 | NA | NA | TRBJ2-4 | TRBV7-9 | TGTGCCAGCAGCCCCTTGGGCCAGAACGAAAACATTCAGTACTTC | CASSPLGQNENIQYF
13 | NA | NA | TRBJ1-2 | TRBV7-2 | TGTGCCAGCAGCTTAGCGGTCGGTTATGGCTACACCTTC | CASSLAVGYGYTF
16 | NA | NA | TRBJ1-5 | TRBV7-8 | TGTGCCAGCAGCTTTACTTCAGGGTATAGCAATCAGCCCCAGCATTTT | CASSFTSGYSNQPQHF
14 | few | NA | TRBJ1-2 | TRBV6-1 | TGTGCCAGCAGTGAACACCCAAGCCCTTATGGCTACACCTTC | CASSEHPSPYGYTF
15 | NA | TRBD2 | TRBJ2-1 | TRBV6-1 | TGTGCCAGCAGGAGTAGCGGGGGGGCGGGGAATGAGCAGTTCTTC | CASRSSGGAGNEQFF
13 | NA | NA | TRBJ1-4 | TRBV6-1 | TGTGCCAGCAGTCCCTACTCCGAGGGAAAACTGTTTTTT | CASSPYSEGKLFF
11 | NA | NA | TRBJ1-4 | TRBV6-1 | TGTGCCAGCAGTGAACTTGAAAAACTGTTTTTT | CASSELEKLFF
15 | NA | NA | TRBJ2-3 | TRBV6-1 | TGTGCCAGCTGCTCCCCGGAGGAGGGGACGGGTAAGCAGTATTTT | CASCSPEEGTGKQYF
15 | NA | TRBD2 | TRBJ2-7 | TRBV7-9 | TGTGCCAGCAGGTCGGGACTAGCGGTCTCCTACGAGCAGTACTTC | CASRSGLAVSYEQYF
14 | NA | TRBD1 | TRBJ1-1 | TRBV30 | TGTGCCGCCCGGGACAGGGGAATCAGCACTGAAGCTTTCTTT | CAARDRGISTEAFF
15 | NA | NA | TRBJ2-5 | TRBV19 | TGTGCCAGTAGTAGCCCGGGTTGGAGACAAGAGACCCAGTACTTC | CASSSPGWRQETQYF
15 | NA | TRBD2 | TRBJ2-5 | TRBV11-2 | TGTGCCAGCAGCTTCAGCTGGGAGGGAGAAGAGACCCAGTACTTC | CASSFSWEGEETQYF
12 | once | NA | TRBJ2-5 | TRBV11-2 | TGTGCCAGCAGTCGGTCGGGGGAGACCCAGTACTTC | CASSRSGETQYF
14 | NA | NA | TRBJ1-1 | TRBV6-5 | TGTGCCAGCAGTTATTCCGCCAGGGGAACTGAAGCTTTCTTT | CASSYSARGTEAFF
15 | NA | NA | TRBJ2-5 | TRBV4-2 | TGTGCCAGCAGCTCCACCCGAGCGAATAAAGAGACCCAGTACTTC | CASSSTRANKETQYF
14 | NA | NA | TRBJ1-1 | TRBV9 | TGTGCCAGCAGCGCGGACAGCGGGAACACTGAAGCTTTCTTT | CASSADSGNTEAFF
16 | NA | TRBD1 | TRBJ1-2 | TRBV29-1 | TGCAGCACTTATGGGTTGGACAGGGGATACAACTATGGCTACACCTTC | CSTYGLDRGYNYGYTF
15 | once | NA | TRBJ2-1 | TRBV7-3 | TGTGCCAGCAGCTTACAAGAGGCCTCCTACAATGAGCAGTTCTTC | CASSLQEASYNEQFF